The 18 T cell receptor beta chains listed next were all sequenced from one sample in a study of blood T cell repertoires in COVID-19. Only in-frame clones appear in the TCRdb table, and some are missing; sequencing was by immunoSEQ multiplex PCR. This table holds about 240,000 clones, roughly 91% found once. Sequencing used PBMCs or T cells enriched from blood (not recorded which). Receptors originate from a woman aged 25 to 39 who had recovered from COVID-19.

The chain combines TRBV19 with TRBJ1-1, with TRBD1 identical over 9 bases. CDR1 and CDR2 from the germline V gene are LNHDA and SQIVND (reference sequence). The V segment lost 6 bases and the J segment 5 bases; nucleotides outside the gene matches: 7. CDR3 size: 14 residues. This CDR3 is CASSRQGVGTEAFF. CDR3 bases: TGTGCCAGTAGCCGACAGGGGGTAGGGACTGAAGCTTTCTTT.

The chain joins TRBV15 to TRBJ1-1; TRBD1 is a possible D gene (6 bases). Germline values: CDR1 LNHNV, CDR2 YYDKDF (reference sequence). V was clipped by 0 bases and J by 4 bases, with 12 bases between them. The CDR3 runs 15 residues. The CDR3 spells CATSRDTAGVTEAFF. The CDR3 nucleotides are TGTGCCACCAGCAGAGATACCGCAGGGGTCACTGAAGCTTTCTTT.

In its sample, this clone was seen once. This chain joins TRBV6-5 and TRBJ2-1; 8 positions match TRBD2. Germline loops: CDR1 MNHEY, CDR2 SVGAGI. V lost 7 bases and J lost 4; bases outside the gene matches: 9. The CDR3 runs 15 residues. CDR3 nucleotides: TGTGCCAGCATGGGCGGGAGGACATATTACAATGAGCAGTTCTTC. This encodes CASMGGRTYYNEQFF.

This clone was seen just once. The CDR3 region is CASSQGTSDTDTQYF. As DNA, the CDR3 is TGCGCCAGCAGCCAAGGGACTAGCGACACAGATACGCAGTATTTT. The chain combines TRBV4-3 with TRBJ2-3, with 9 positions matching TRBD2. CDR1 is LGHNA and CDR2 is YSLEER in the germline V gene. The trim removed 1 base at V and 2 bases at J, leaving 1 base unmatched. The CDR3 runs 15 residues.

The CDR3 here is CASSPTGQGEVDTEAFF. CDR3 coding DNA: TGTGCCAGCAGCCCCACTGGACAGGGAGAGGTGGACACTGAAGCTTTCTTT. V usage is TRBV14 and J usage is TRBJ1-1, with 8 bases lining up with TRBD1. V lost 4 bases to trimming and J lost 3 bases; unmatched junction nucleotides: 13. This CDR3 is built from 17 residues. Germline CDR1 and CDR2: SGHDN and FVKESK.

The chain uses TRBV5-4 and TRBJ2-2, with a tentative D call TRBD2 (6 bases). V lost 5 bases to trimming and J lost 5 bases, with 19 bases between them. Germline CDR1 and CDR2: SGHNT and YYREEE (reference sequence). The CDR3 has 16 residues. In nucleotides, the CDR3 is TGTGCCAGCAGATCTACTAGGCAGAGCGGGACCGGGGAGCTGTTTTTT. Translated, it gives CASRSTRQSGTGELFF.

CDR3 region: CASSSRRSGTSGKTDTQYF. DNA for the CDR3: TGTGCCAGCAGCAGTCGGAGGTCGGGGACTAGCGGGAAAACAGATACGCAGTATTTT. V gene TRBV5-4 combines with J gene TRBJ2-3; TRBD2 agrees at 13 bases. The V segment lost 4 bases and the J segment 3 bases; nucleotides outside the gene matches: 14. There are 19 residues in the CDR3. Germline lookup yields CDR1 SGHNT and CDR2 YYREEE (reference sequence).

The J gene is TRBJ1-2, the V gene TRBV4-1; D call uncertain. The CDR3 extends over 16 amino acids. CDR1 and CDR2 (germline): MGHRA, YSYEKL. With 1 base removed from V and 3 bases from J, the gap between germline ends came to 15 bases. As DNA, the CDR3 is TGCGCCAGCAGCCAAGTTCAGCAGCAGGCTTACTATGGCTACACCTTC. It encodes CASSQVQQQAYYGYTF.

This clone was picked up one time. The chain is built from TRBV4-1 and TRBJ1-5; possibly TRBD1 for D (6 bases). The length of the CDR3 is 14 residues. Germline V lookup: CDR1 MGHRA, CDR2 YSYEKL. Trimming left V 3 bases short and J 6 bases short, with 12 bases between. The CDR3 DNA reads as TGCGCCAGCAGCCACAGGACAGCCGGTCAGCCCCAGCATTTT. Translation gives CASSHRTAGQPQHF.

This clone was detected only once. The chain joins TRBV19 to TRBJ1-5; 10 bases match TRBD1. The length of the CDR3 is 14 residues. The J segment lost 4 bases and the V segment lost 4 bases, leaving 1 base of the junction unmatched. Germline V CDR1 and CDR2: LNHDA, SQIVND (reference sequence). Here the CDR3 DNA reads TGTGCCAGTAGTAGGGACAGGGGAAATCAGCCCCAGCATTTT. Translating it yields CASSRDRGNQPQHF.

The chain combines TRBV19 with TRBJ1-2; D is unclear. Germline lookup yields CDR1 LNHDA and CDR2 SQIVND (reference sequence). CDR3 size: 13 residues. V dropped 6 bases and J dropped 4 bases, with 12 bases sitting between them. DNA of the CDR3: TGTGCCAGTAGCGTGACAACCGGCTATGGCTACACCTTC. Translation gives CASSVTTGYGYTF. The entire variable domain, with the rest obtained from reference TRBV19 and TRBJ1-2, is as follows: DGGITQSPKYLFRKEGQNVTLSCEQNLNHDAMYWYRQDPGQGLRLIYYSQIVNDFQKGDIAEGYSVSREKKESFPLTVTSAQKNPTAFYLCASSVTTGYGYTFGSGTRLTVV.

The chain links TRBV18 to TRBJ1-4; TRBD1 is a possible D gene (5 bases). This CDR3 region has 15 residues. From germline, CDR1 is KGHSH and CDR2 LQKENI. The germline V and J ends were trimmed by 3 bases and 3 bases, with 11 bases remaining between them. The DNA for the CDR3 is TGTGCCAGCTCACCGAGTTCGGGGGCTAATGAAAAACTGTTTTTT. Amino acids: CASSPSSGANEKLFF.

The rearrangement links TRBV7-6 to TRBJ1-3; TRBD1 is a possible D gene (5 bases). The CDR3 contains 14 residues. Germline CDR1 is SGHVS and CDR2 is FNYEAQ. Between the trimmed V and J ends, which lost 5 bases and 2 bases, there was a span of 10 bases. The CDR3 region has the DNA TGTGCCAGCAGCCTTTCGGGGGCTGGAAACACCATATATTTT. This encodes CASSLSGAGNTIYF.

The chain couples TRBV20-1 to TRBJ1-2; D uncertain. This CDR3 is 12 amino acids long. V gave up 3 bases and J gave up 4 bases, with 9 bases separating them. The germline V gene has CDR1 DFQATT and CDR2 SNEGSKA (reference sequence). The CDR3 DNA sequence: TGCAGTGCTAGTGGACTGCTCTATGGCTACACCTTC. Residues: CSASGLLYGYTF.

This clone was counted a single time. This chain uses TRBV29-1 with TRBJ2-7, with TRBD1 matching 7 bases. CDR1 SQVTM and CDR2 ANQGSEA come from the germline V gene. CDR3 size: 12 residues. With 6 bases clipped from V and 3 bases from J, the junction kept 5 bases outside the gene matches. CDR3 DNA: TGCAGCGTCGGGGACAGAAACTACGAGCAGTACTTC. Translated, it gives CSVGDRNYEQYF.

This rearrangement joins TRBV7-8 to TRBJ1-2; tentative D call: TRBD1 (6 bases). Germline values: CDR1 SGHVS, CDR2 FQNEAQ. V lost 5 bases to trimming and J lost 1 base, with 17 bases between them. There are 16 residues in the CDR3. The CDR3 DNA reads TGTGCCAGCAGCACACGACAGGCTCCTGTTAACTATGGCTACACCTTC. This translates into CASSTRQAPVNYGYTF. The variable domain in full, completed from reference TRBV7-8 and TRBJ1-2, reads GAGVSQSPRYKVAKRGQDVALRCDPISGHVSLFWYQQALGQGPEFLTYFQNEAQLDKSGLPSDRFFAERPEGSVSTLKIQRTQQEDSAVYLCASSTRQAPVNYGYTFGSGTRLTVV.

The gene calls are TRBV2 and TRBJ2-3; 9 bases are shared with TRBD2. Trimming at V came to 4 bases and at J to 0 bases, leaving 8 bases not matched to a gene. This CDR3 is built from 17 residues. Germline V lookup: CDR1 SNHLY, CDR2 FYNNEI. This CDR3 is CASSAGGRAGSTDTQYF. CDR3 DNA: TGTGCCAGCAGTGCAGGCGGGAGGGCCGGGAGCACAGATACGCAGTATTTT.

The J gene is TRBJ2-4, the V gene TRBV5-1; 11 bases line up with TRBD2. The CDR3 is made up of 18 amino acids. Germline CDR1 and CDR2: SGHRS and YFSETQ. V gave up 0 bases and J gave up 0 bases; unmatched junction bases: 5. This CDR3 reads CASSLGLAGTIAKNIQYF. For the CDR3, the DNA is TGCGCCAGCAGCTTGGGACTAGCGGGGACTATAGCCAAAAACATTCAGTACTTC.